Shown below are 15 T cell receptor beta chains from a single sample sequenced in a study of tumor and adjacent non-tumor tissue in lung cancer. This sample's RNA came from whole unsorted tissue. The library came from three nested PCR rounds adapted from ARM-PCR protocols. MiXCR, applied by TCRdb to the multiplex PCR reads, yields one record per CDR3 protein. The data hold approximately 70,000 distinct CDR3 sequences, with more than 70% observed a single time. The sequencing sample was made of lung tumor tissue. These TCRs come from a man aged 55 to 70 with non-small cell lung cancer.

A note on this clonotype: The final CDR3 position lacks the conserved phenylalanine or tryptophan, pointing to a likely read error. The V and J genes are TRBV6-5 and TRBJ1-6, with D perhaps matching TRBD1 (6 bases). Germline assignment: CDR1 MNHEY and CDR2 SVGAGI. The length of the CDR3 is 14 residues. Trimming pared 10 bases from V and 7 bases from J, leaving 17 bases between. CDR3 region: CATHGGGRNSPLHY. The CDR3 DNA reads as TGTGCCACCCATGGGGGCGGACGAAATTCACCCCTCCACTAT.

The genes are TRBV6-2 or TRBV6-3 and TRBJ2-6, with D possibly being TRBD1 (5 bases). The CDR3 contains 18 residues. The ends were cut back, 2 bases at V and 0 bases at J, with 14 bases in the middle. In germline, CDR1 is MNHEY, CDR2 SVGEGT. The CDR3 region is CASSYLTEPCSGANVLTF. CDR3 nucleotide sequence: TGTGCCAGCAGTTACCTGACAGAACCCTGCTCTGGGGCCAACGTCCTGACTTTC.

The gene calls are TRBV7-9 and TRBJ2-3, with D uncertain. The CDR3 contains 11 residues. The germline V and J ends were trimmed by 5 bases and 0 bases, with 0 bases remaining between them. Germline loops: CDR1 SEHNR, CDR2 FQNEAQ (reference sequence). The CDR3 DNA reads TGTGCCAGCAGCAGCACAGATACGCAGTATTTT. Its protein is CASSSTDTQYF.

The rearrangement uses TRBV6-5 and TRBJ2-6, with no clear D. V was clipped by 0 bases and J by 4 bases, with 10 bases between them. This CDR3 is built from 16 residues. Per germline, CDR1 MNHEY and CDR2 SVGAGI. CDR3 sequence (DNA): TGTGCCAGCAGTTACTCCCTAGGCTTCGGGGCCAACGTCCTGACTTTC. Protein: CASSYSLGFGANVLTF.

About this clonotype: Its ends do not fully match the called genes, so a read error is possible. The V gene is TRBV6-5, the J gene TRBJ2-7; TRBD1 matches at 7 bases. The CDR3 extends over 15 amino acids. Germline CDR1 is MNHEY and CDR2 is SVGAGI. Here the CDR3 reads CASCYGVGQVYEQYF. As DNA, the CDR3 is TGTGCCAGCTGTTACGGGGTTGGACAGGTTTATGAGCAATACTTC.

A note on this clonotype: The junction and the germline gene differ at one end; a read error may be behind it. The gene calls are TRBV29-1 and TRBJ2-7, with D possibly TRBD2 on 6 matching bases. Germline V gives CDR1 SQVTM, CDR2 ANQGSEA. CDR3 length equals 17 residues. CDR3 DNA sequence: TGCAGCGCTGAAGATAGGTCTAGCGAGCCAAGCTCCTACGAGCAGTACTTC. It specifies CSAEDRSSEPSSYEQYF.

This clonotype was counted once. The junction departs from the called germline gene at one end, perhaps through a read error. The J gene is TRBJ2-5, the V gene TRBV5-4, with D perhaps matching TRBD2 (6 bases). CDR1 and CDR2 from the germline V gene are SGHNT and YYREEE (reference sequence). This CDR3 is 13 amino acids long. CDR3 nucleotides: TGTGCCAGTAGCCTGACGGGGGAAGAGAACCAGTACTTC. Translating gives CASSLTGEENQYF.

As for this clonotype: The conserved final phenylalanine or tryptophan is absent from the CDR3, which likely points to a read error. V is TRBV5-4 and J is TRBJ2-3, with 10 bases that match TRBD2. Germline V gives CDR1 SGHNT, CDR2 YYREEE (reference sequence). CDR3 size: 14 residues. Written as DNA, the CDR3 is TGTGCCAGCAGCTTTCCGGGACTAGCGAATACACAGTATTAT. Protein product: CASSFPGLANTQYY.

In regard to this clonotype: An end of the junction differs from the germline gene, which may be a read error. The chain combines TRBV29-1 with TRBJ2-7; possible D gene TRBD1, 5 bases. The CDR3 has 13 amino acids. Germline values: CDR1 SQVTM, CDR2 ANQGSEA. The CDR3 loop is CTVEDPTEYEQYF. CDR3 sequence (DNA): TGCACCGTTGAAGATCCGACAGAATACGAGCAGTACTTC.

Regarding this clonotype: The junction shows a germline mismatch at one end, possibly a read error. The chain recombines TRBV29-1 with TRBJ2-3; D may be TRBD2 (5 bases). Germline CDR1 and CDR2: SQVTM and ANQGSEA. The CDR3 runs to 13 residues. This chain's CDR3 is CSVEACYGDTQYF. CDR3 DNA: TGTAGCGTTGAAGCCTGTTATGGGGATACGCAGTATTTT.

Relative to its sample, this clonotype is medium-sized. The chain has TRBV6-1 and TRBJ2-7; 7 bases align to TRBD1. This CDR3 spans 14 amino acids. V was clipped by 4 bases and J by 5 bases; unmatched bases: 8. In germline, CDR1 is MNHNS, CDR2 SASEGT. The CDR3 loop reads CASSGDSLVNEQYF. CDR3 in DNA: TGTGCCAGCAGTGGGGACAGTCTTGTCAACGAGCAGTACTTC.

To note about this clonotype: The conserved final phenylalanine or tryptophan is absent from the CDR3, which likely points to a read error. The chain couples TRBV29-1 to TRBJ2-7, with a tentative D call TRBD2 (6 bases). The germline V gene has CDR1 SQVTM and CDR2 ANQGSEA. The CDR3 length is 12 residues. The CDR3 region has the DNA TGCAGTGTTGAAGGAGGGAACTACGAGCAGTACTTA. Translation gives CSVEGGNYEQYL.

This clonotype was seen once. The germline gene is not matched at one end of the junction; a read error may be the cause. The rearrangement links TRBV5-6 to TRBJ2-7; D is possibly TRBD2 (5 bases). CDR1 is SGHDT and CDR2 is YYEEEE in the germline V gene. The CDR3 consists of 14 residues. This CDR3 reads CVSGLPRNSAEQYF. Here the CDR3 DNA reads TGTGTCAGCGGCTTGCCTCGCAACAGTGCCGAGCAGTACTTC.

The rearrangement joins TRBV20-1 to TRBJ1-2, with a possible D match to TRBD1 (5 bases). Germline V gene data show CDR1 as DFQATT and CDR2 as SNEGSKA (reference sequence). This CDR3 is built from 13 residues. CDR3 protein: CNVRIGANYGYTF. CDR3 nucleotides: TGCAATGTTAGAATAGGGGCTAACTATGGCTACACCTTC.

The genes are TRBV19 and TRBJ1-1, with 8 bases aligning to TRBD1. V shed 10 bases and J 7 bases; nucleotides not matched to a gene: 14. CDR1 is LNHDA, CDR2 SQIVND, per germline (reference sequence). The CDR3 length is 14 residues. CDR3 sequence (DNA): TGTGCCACCTTCCCTCAGGGGGCGCGGAATGAAGCTTTCTTT. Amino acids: CATFPQGARNEAFF.